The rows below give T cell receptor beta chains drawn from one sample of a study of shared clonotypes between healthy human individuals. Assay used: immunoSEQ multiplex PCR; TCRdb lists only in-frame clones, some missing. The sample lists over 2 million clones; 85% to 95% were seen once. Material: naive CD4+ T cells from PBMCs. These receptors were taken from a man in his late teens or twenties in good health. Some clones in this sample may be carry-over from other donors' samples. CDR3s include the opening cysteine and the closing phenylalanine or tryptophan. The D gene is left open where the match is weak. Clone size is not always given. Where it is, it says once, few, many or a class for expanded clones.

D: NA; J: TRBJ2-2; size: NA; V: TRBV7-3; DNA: TGTGCCAGCAGCTCCTCCTCGAACACCGGGGAGCTGTTTTTT; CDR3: CASSSSSNTGELFF
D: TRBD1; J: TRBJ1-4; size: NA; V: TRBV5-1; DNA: TGCGCCAGTCGACAGGGGTTTGATGAAAAACTGTTTTTT; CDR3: CASRQGFDEKLFF
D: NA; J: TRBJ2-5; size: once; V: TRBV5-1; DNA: TGCGCCAGCAGCTTGGTGCTATCAGAGACCCAGTACTTC; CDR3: CASSLVLSETQYF
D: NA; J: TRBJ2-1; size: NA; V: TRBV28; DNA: TGTGCCAGCAGTTTAGTTTACAATGAGCAGTTCTTC; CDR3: CASSLVYNEQFF
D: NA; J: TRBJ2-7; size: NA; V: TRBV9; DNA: TGTGCCAGCAGCGTAGGCAGCTCCTACGAGCAGTACTTC; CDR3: CASSVGSSYEQYF
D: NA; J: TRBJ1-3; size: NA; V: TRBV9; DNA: TGTGCCAGCAGCGTAGGTAGCTCTGGAAACACCATATATTTT; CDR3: CASSVGSSGNTIYF
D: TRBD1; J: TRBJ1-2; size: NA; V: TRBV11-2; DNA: TGTGCCAGCAGCCTCAGGACAGGGACTAACTATGGCTACACCTTC; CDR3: CASSLRTGTNYGYTF
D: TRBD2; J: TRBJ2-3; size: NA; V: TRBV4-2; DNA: TGTGCCAGCAGCCAAGATCTGGGGACTAGCGGGAAAGATACGCAGTATTTT; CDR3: CASSQDLGTSGKDTQYF
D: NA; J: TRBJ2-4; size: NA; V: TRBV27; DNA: TGTGCCAGCAGTGCCTACGGGTTCGGGGACCTCCAAAACATTCAGTACTTC; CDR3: CASSAYGFGDLQNIQYF
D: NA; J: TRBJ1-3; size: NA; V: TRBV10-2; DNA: TGCGCCAGCACGGGGGGGACTGGAAACACCATATATTTT; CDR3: CASTGGTGNTIYF
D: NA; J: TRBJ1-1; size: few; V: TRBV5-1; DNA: TGCGCCAGCCGACTAGGGGAGGGGACTGAAGCTTTCTTT; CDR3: CASRLGEGTEAFF
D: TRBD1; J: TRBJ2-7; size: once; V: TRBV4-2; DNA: TGTGCCAGCAGCCAACCGGGACAGACCTACGAGCAGTACTTC; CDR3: CASSQPGQTYEQYF
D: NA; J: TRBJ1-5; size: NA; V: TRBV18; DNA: TGTGCCAGCTCACCCGAGAATCAGCCCCAGCATTTT; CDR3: CASSPENQPQHF
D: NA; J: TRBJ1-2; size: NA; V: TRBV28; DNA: TGTGCCAGCAGTGTGGTTCGAGGAGGATGGGACTATGGCTACACCTTC; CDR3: CASSVVRGGWDYGYTF
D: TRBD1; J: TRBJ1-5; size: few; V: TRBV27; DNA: TGTGCCAGCAGCCGTGGACAGGGCGGTCAGCCCCAGCATTTT; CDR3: CASSRGQGGQPQHF
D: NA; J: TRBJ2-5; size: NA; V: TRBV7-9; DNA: TGTGCCAGCAGCGGTAGAGAGACCCAGTACTTC; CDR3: CASSGRETQYF
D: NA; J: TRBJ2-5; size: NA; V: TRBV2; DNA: TGTGCCAGCAGGCCGGTGGTGGGGGAGACCCAGTACTTC; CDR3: CASRPVVGETQYF
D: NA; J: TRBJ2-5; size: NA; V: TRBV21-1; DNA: TGTGCCAGCGTTCGTAGCGGGAGGGCCAGGGTAGAGACCCAGTACTTC; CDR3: CASVRSGRARVETQYF
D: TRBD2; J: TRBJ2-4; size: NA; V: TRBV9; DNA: TGTGCCAGCAGCGCCGGGACTAGCGGGTTGGGGGTGGAAAAAAACATTCAGTACTTC; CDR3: CASSAGTSGLGVEKNIQYF
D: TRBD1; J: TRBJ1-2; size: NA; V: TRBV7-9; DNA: TGTGCCAGCAGTCTCTCGGGACAGGGGACCTATGGCTACACCTTC; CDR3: CASSLSGQGTYGYTF
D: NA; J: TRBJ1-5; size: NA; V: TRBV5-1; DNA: TGCGCCAGCAGCTTGCACGGGCCCAATCAGCCCCAGCATTTT; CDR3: CASSLHGPNQPQHF
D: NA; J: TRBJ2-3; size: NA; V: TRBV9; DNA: TGTGCCAGCAGCGACGACGGAGGGGCCGCGACAGATACGCAGTATTTT; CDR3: CASSDDGGAATDTQYF
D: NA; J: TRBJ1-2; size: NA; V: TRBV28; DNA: TGTGCCAGCAGAAACAGGGAAAACTATGGCTACACCTTC; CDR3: CASRNRENYGYTF
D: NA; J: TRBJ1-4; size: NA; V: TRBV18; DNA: TGTGCCAGCTCACCCATCTTGGACACGGGAGGGGAAAAACTGTTTTTT; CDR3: CASSPILDTGGEKLFF
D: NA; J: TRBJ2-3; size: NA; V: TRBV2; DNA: TGTGCCAGCAGTGGGGTTTTTAGCACAGATACGCAGTATTTT; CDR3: CASSGVFSTDTQYF
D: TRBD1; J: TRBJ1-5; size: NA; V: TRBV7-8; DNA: TGTGCCAGCAGCCCGGGGACAGGGGGTTTTAGGACCCTAAATCAGCCCCAGCATTTT; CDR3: CASSPGTGGFRTLNQPQHF
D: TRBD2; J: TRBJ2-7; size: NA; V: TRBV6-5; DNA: TGTGCCAGCAGACCTACTAGCGGGAGAACCTACGAGCAGTACTTC; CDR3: CASRPTSGRTYEQYF
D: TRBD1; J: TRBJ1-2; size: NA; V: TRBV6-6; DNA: TGTTCCTCCAGGGGGCAGGGGGCCTATGGCTACACCTTC; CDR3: CSSRGQGAYGYTF
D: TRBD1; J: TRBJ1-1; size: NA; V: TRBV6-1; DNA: TGTGCCAGCAGTCGGACAGGGGTTACTGAAGCTTTCTTT; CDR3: CASSRTGVTEAFF
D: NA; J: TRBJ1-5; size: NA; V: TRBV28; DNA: TGTGCCAGCAGGACTACCGGCCAGCCCCAGCATTTT; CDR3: CASRTTGQPQHF
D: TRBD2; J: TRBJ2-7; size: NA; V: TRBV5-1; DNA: TGCGCCAGCAGCTCGGCCCTAGCGGGAGTATACGAGCAGTACTTC; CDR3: CASSSALAGVYEQYF
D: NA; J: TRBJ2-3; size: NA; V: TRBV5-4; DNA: TGTGCCAGCAGCCTGGCTCTGTACAGTATCTCAGATACGCAGTATTTT; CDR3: CASSLALYSISDTQYF
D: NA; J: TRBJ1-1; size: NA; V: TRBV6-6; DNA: TGTGCCAGCAGTTACTCGGTCGCTGAAGCTTTCTTT; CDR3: CASSYSVAEAFF
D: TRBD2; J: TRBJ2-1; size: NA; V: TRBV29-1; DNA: TGCAGCGTTGGGACTCGGGCTAGCGGGAGTATCTCCTACAATGAGCAGTTCTTC; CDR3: CSVGTRASGSISYNEQFF
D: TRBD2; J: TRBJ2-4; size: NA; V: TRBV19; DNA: TGTGCCAGTAGTATAGACCCGGGACTAGCGGGGGGAATAGCCAAAAACATTCAGTACTTC; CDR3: CASSIDPGLAGGIAKNIQYF
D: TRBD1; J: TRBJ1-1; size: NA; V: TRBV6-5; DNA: TGTGCCAGCACCAAGACAGGGGGTCGTTTCGGTGCTTTCTTT; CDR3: CASTKTGGRFGAFF
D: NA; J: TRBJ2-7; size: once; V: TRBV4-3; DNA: TGCGCCAGCAGCCAAGATCTAGACAGGTCCTACGAGCAGTACTTC; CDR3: CASSQDLDRSYEQYF
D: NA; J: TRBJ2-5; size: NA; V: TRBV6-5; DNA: TGTGCCAGCAGGACTATGGGGGAGACCCAGTACTTC; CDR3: CASRTMGETQYF
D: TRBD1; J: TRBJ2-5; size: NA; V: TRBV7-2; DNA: TGTGCCAGCAGCTCGGACAGGCAAGAGACCCAGTACTTC; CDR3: CASSSDRQETQYF
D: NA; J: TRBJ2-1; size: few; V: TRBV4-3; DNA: TGCGCCAGCAGCCAAGAGTCCAGGGTTGAGCAGTTCTTC; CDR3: CASSQESRVEQFF